This TCR beta chain was profiled in a study of CD8 T cells in Susac syndrome. With random hexamers, reverse transcription was performed on 0.5 to 1 ug of RNA. TCRdb reprocessed the immunoSEQ multiplex PCR reads via MiXCR and lists one record per CDR3 protein. In the table there are 250,000 to 300,000 distinct CDR3 sequences, roughly 84% of which are singletons. The CDR3 totals 15 residues. Looked up from germline, CDR1 is SGHVS and CDR2 is FQNEAQ. The V and J ends lost 1 base and 3 bases, in that order; junction bases with no gene match: 6. The authors sequenced TCR beta from blood CD8+ and CD4+ T cells.

The sequencing input was CD8+ T cells from PBMCs. The source of this sequence is a human donor with multiple sclerosis. This sequence joins TRBV7-8 and TRBJ2-7, with 7 bases that match TRBD2. CDR3 bases: TGTGCCAGCAGCTTAGAGGGAGGGAGCAGCTACGAGCAGTACTTC. The encoded protein is CASSLEGGSSYEQYF.